The 18 T cell receptor beta chains listed next were all sequenced from one sample in a study of OX40 agonist ivuxolimab in advanced cancers. Only in-frame clones appear in the TCRdb table, and some are missing; sequencing was by immunoSEQ multiplex PCR. Of about 77,000 clones listed, 85% to 90% are singletons. The input for sequencing was CD4+ or CD8+ T cells sorted from blood, taken in a trial of the OX40 agonist ivuxolimab. These receptors were obtained from an adult with an advanced solid tumor such as melanoma, head and neck, liver or kidney cancer.

The J gene is TRBJ1-5, the V gene TRBV18; 8 bases line up with TRBD1. The CDR3 consists of 19 residues. With V trimmed by 2 bases and J by 0 bases, 12 bases remained unmatched. Germline assignment: CDR1 KGHSH and CDR2 LQKENI. Here the CDR3 DNA reads TGTGCCAGCTCACCAAAGGGGGACAGGACTAGTTATAGCAATCAGCCCCAGCATTTT. Translation: CASSPKGDRTSYSNQPQHF.

This rearrangement joins TRBV6-5 to TRBJ2-3; perhaps TRBD1 as D (7 bases). Germline-derived CDR1 and CDR2 are MNHEY and SVGAGI. The V and J ends lost 7 bases and 3 bases respectively, with 8 bases between them. This CDR3 comprises 12 residues. The CDR3 sequence is CASTGGTDTQYF. For the CDR3, the DNA is TGTGCCAGCACAGGGGGGACAGATACGCAGTATTTT.

This clone showed up just a few times. The gene calls are TRBV30 and TRBJ1-2; maybe TRBD1 (5 bases). The V and J ends lost 1 base and 5 bases respectively, with 8 bases between them. The CDR3 totals 12 residues. Germline values: CDR1 GTSNPN, CDR2 SVGIG (reference sequence). DNA for the CDR3: TGTGCCTGGAGTGCACAGGAGTATGGCTACACCTTC. Translation gives CAWSAQEYGYTF.

V gene TRBV2 combines with J gene TRBJ2-1; D could derive from TRBD1 or TRBD2 (5 bases each). Germline values: CDR1 SNHLY, CDR2 FYNNEI. V was shortened by 8 bases and J by 9 bases, with 20 bases between the two germline ends. This CDR3 contains 14 residues. CDR3 protein: CASEGTGLGGEQFF. CDR3 bases: TGTGCCAGCGAGGGTACGGGGCTAGGAGGTGAGCAGTTCTTC.

The chain carries TRBV4-3 and TRBJ2-1; 12 bases are shared with TRBD2. CDR3 length: 16 residues. In germline, CDR1 is LGHNA, CDR2 YSLEER. Trimming at V came to 3 bases and at J to 4 bases, leaving 4 bases not matched to a gene. CDR3 sequence (DNA): TGCGCCAGCAGCCATGAGACTAGCGGGAGTTACAATGAGCAGTTCTTC. It encodes CASSHETSGSYNEQFF.

The CDR3 loop reads CASSRRDWGLYNEQFF. The CDR3 coding sequence is TGTGCCAGCAGCAGACGGGACTGGGGCCTTTACAATGAGCAGTTCTTC. The rearrangement uses TRBV7-2 and TRBJ2-1; D is perhaps TRBD2 (6 bases). Germline CDR1 SGHTA, CDR2 FQGNSA. The CDR3 is 16 amino acids. Trimming stripped 5 bases from V and 4 bases from J, with 18 bases between. The variable domain in full, completed from reference TRBV7-2 and TRBJ2-1, reads GAGVSQSPSNKVTEKGKDVELRCDPISGHTALYWYRQSLGQGLEFLIYFQGNSAPDKSGLPSDRFSAERTGGSVSTLTIQRTQQEDSAVYLCASSRRDWGLYNEQFFGPGTRLTVL.

As for this clone: Different DNA sequences within this sample yield the same CDR3. The chain joins TRBV5-6 to TRBJ2-3; possible D gene TRBD2, 6 bases. Trimming removed 4 bases at V and 7 bases at J, with 19 bases between. This CDR3 has 15 amino acids. The germline gives CDR1 SGHDT, CDR2 YYEEEE. CDR3 nucleotides: TGTGCCAGCAGCCCTGGGACGGGAGATAGAAATACGCAGTATTTT. Protein sequence: CASSPGTGDRNTQYF.

The V call is TRBV2, the J call TRBJ1-5; TRBD1 might be the D (6 bases). Germline assignment: CDR1 SNHLY and CDR2 FYNNEI. The CDR3 covers 13 residues. V lost 6 bases and J 2 bases, leaving 8 bases between the germline ends. The CDR3 sequence: CASRYRGNQPQHF. CDR3 bases: TGTGCCAGCAGGTACAGGGGCAATCAGCCCCAGCATTTT. Together with reference TRBV2 and TRBJ1-5, the CDR3 gives the full variable domain: EPEVTQTPSHQVTQMGQEVILRCVPISNHLYFYWYRQILGQKVEFLVSFYNNEISEKSEIFDDQFSVERPDGSNFTLKIRSTKLEDSAMYFCASRYRGNQPQHFGDGTRLSIL.

This chain uses TRBV5-6 with TRBJ1-1; TRBD1 aligns across 9 bases. The CDR3 is 15 amino acids. The germline V gene encodes CDR1 SGHDT and CDR2 YYEEEE. Trimming cost V 3 bases and J 3 bases; bases outside gene matches: 6. The CDR3 region is CASSSKTGGDTEAFF. CDR3 DNA sequence: TGTGCCAGCAGCTCTAAGACAGGGGGAGACACTGAAGCTTTCTTT.

For the CDR3, the DNA is TGTGCCTGGAGCCCGGGACATGAGAATTCACCCCTCCACTTT. It codes for CAWSPGHENSPLHF. The genes are TRBV30 and TRBJ1-6; tentatively, D is TRBD1 (6 bases). From germline, CDR1 is GTSNPN and CDR2 SVGIG (reference sequence). The CDR3 is 14 residues long. V shed 3 bases and J shed 7 bases, with 13 bases lying between them.

The V gene is TRBV7-2, the J gene TRBJ2-7; D remains unclear. CDR1 is SGHTA and CDR2 is FQGNSA in the germline V gene. The CDR3 extends over 15 amino acids. V shed 4 bases and J shed 0 bases, with 13 bases lying between them. CDR3 in amino acids: CASSSPQRSSYEQYF. The CDR3 DNA is TGTGCCAGCAGCTCCCCCCAGAGAAGCTCCTACGAGCAGTACTTC.

The J gene is TRBJ2-5, the V gene TRBV11-1; D remains unclear. The CDR3 has 13 amino acids. V was pared by 3 bases and J by 0 bases, with 5 bases between. Germline V gives CDR1 SGHAT, CDR2 FQDESV (reference sequence). The DNA of the CDR3 is TGTGCCAGCAGCTTCACATACCAAGAGACCCAGTACTTC. This translates into CASSFTYQETQYF.

This chain links TRBV11-2 with TRBJ2-2, with D possibly TRBD2 on 7 matching bases. The V gene lost 5 bases and the J gene lost 4 bases, with 17 bases spanning the gap. This CDR3 contains 16 residues. Germline loops: CDR1 SGHAT, CDR2 FQNNGV. The CDR3 DNA follows: TGTGCCAGCAGCCCACGGGGGGCGGGTGTCACCGGGGAGCTGTTTTTT. Translating gives CASSPRGAGVTGELFF.

This clone appeared a few times. The chain carries TRBV6-5 and TRBJ1-1, with 7 bases lining up with TRBD1. Germline CDR1 is MNHEY and CDR2 is SVGAGI. The CDR3 has 14 amino acids. V lost 10 bases, J lost 2 bases, and 10 bases stayed unmatched. The CDR3: CATQQGIRNTEAFF. The CDR3 nucleotides read TGTGCCACACAACAGGGGATTCGAAACACTGAAGCTTTCTTT.

The chain has TRBV4-1 and TRBJ1-3; D call uncertain. Trimming stripped 0 bases from V and 0 bases from J, with 9 bases between. CDR1 and CDR2 (germline): MGHRA, YSYEKL. The CDR3 is 16 residues long. CDR3 bases: TGCGCCAGCAGCCAAGACTCGCCCAACTCTGGAAACACCATATATTTT. This translates into CASSQDSPNSGNTIYF.

The chain is built from TRBV28 and TRBJ1-1; 7 bases map to TRBD1. Germline CDR1 MDHEN, CDR2 SYDVKM. The CDR3 runs 15 residues. V lost 5 bases to trimming and J lost 1 base; unmatched junction nucleotides: 7. CDR3 residues: CASSATHRGNTEAFF. DNA of the CDR3: TGTGCCAGCAGTGCCACACACAGGGGGAACACTGAAGCTTTCTTT. The full variable domain, in which reference TRBV28 and TRBJ1-1 provide the parts outside the CDR3, is DVKVTQSSRYLVKRTGEKVFLECVQDMDHENMFWYRQDPGLGLRLIYFSYDVKMKEKGDIPEGYSVSREKKERFSLILESASTNQTSMYLCASSATHRGNTEAFFGQGTRLTVV.

V is TRBV19 and J is TRBJ1-1; a weak D match, TRBD1 (5 bases). Trimming removed 5 bases from V and 0 bases from J, with 7 bases in between. This CDR3 is built from 13 residues. Germline CDR1 LNHDA, CDR2 SQIVND (reference sequence). The CDR3 coding sequence is TGTGCCAGTAGTGAACAGGTGAACACTGAAGCTTTCTTT. Protein sequence: CASSEQVNTEAFF.

The chain employs TRBV5-4 and TRBJ2-5, with TRBD1 identical over 8 bases. The CDR3 loop spans 16 amino acids. Germline V CDR1 and CDR2: SGHNT, YYREEE (reference sequence). The V segment lost 1 base and the J segment 5 bases; nucleotides outside the gene matches: 10. The CDR3 spells CASSLPRTGSLETQYF. The CDR3 bases are TGTGCCAGCAGCTTGCCTCGGACAGGGTCTTTGGAGACCCAGTACTTC.